This T cell receptor beta chain derives from a study of cytotoxic CD8 clonotypes in ibrutinib-treated CLL. Overall study findings and caveats: Sustained-remission and progressing patients diverged in sampling times.

The method was immunoSEQ multiplex PCR; TCRdb's version includes in-frame clones alone and lacks a portion of them. The data show 65,000 to 85,000 clones, less than 95% seen once. V lost 9 bases to trimming and J lost 7 bases, with 21 bases between them. CDR1 is LNHDA, CDR2 SQIVND, per germline (reference sequence). The CDR3 spans 14 residues. There are a few counts of this clone. Its specificity is unknown. This specimen consisted of PBMCs, obtained after 12 months of ibrutinib treatment. The origin of this receptor is a human donor with chronic lymphocytic leukemia. This chain joins TRBV19 and TRBJ1-1; D might be TRBD1 (6 bases). The chain's CDR3 is CARGAGSQVVEAFF. In DNA, the CDR3 is TGTGCCAGGGGGGCGGGCAGCCAGGTGGTTGAAGCTTTCTTT.